The 21 T cell receptor beta chains listed next were all sequenced from one sample in a study of T cell responses to AZD1222 COVID-19 vaccine. Produced via immunoSEQ multiplex PCR; TCRdb's table is partial and in-frame only. The sample shows 180,000 or so clones, 94% of them seen only once. This specimen was peripheral blood, taken on day 0 of AZD1222 vaccination. All receptors derive from an adult in good health.

This clone is a singleton in its sample. The gene calls are TRBV5-1 and TRBJ2-7; weak D call: TRBD1 (6 bases). The length of the CDR3 is 16 residues. From germline, CDR1 is SGHRS and CDR2 YFSETQ. Between the trimmed V and J ends, which lost 0 bases and 7 bases, there was a span of 20 bases. The CDR3 region is CASSLGRTVPAREQYF. CDR3 DNA: TGCGCCAGCAGCTTGGGCCGGACAGTCCCGGCGAGGGAGCAGTACTTC. The full variable domain, its missing parts supplied by reference TRBV5-1 and TRBJ2-7, is KAGVTQTPRYLIKTRGQQVTLSCSPISGHRSVSWYQQTPGQGLQFLFEYFSETQRNKGNFPGRFSGRQFSNSRSEMNVSTLELGDSALYLCASSLGRTVPAREQYFGPGTRLTVT.

The rearrangement links TRBV13 to TRBJ2-7, with 10 bases matching TRBD2. Germline trimming cut 7 bases from V and 0 bases from J; bases unmatched to any gene: 9. Germline V gene sequence: CDR1 PRHDT, CDR2 FYEKMQ (reference sequence). The CDR3 covers 16 residues. The CDR3 nucleotides are TGTGCCAGCACCCCCGGACTAGCGGACGGCTCCTACGAGCAGTACTTC. Encoded protein: CASTPGLADGSYEQYF.

The gene calls are TRBV5-4 and TRBJ2-1; 7 nucleotides match TRBD2. Trimming cost V 4 bases and J 4 bases; bases outside gene matches: 8. Germline V gives CDR1 SGHNT, CDR2 YYREEE (reference sequence). This CDR3 spans 15 amino acids. The CDR3 nucleotides are TGTGCCAGCAGCCCCGGGACTACCCCTTACAATGAGCAGTTCTTC. Its protein product is CASSPGTTPYNEQFF. The complete variable domain, with remaining parts taken from reference TRBV5-4 and TRBJ2-1, reads ETGVTQSPTHLIKTRGQQVTLRCSSQSGHNTVSWYQQALGQGPQFIFQYYREEENGRGNFPPRFSGLQFPNYSSELNVNALELDDSALYLCASSPGTTPYNEQFFGPGTRLTVL.

This chain uses TRBV28 with TRBJ1-2; D call uncertain. Germline V gives CDR1 MDHEN, CDR2 SYDVKM. The CDR3 loop spans 17 amino acids. Trimming took 4 bases from V and 8 from J, leaving 26 bases between them. CDR3 loop: CASSSSSLGLGSTGYTF. CDR3 coding DNA: TGTGCCAGCAGTTCTAGTTCGTTAGGGTTGGGAAGTACAGGCTACACCTTC.

The chain has TRBV30 and TRBJ2-7; TRBD2 matches at 10 bases. The CDR3 has 14 amino acids. Germline CDR1 GTSNPN, CDR2 SVGIG (reference sequence). The J segment lost 2 bases and the V segment lost 3 bases, leaving 4 bases of the junction unmatched. CDR3 bases: TGTGCCTGGAGGACAGCGGGAGGGCCCTACGAGCAGTACTTC. Amino acid sequence: CAWRTAGGPYEQYF.

The chain carries TRBV6-5 and TRBJ2-3, with D perhaps matching TRBD1 (6 bases). In germline, CDR1 is MNHEY, CDR2 SVGAGI. Between the trimmed V and J ends, which lost 6 bases and 4 bases, there was a span of 17 bases. The CDR3 is made up of 15 amino acids. The CDR3 spells CASSRLGAGADTQYF. CDR3 DNA sequence: TGTGCCAGCAGCCGCCTGGGGGCCGGGGCAGATACGCAGTATTTT.

The gene calls are TRBV7-9 and TRBJ1-3; D possibly corresponds to TRBD1 (5 bases). The CDR3 has 19 residues. Trimming removed 4 bases from V and 5 bases from J, with 27 bases in between. Germline V gene data show CDR1 as SEHNR and CDR2 as FQNEAQ (reference sequence). DNA of the CDR3: TGTGCCAGCAGCTCACAATCCTGGAGGGGACCACGATCCAGAAACACCATATATTTT. Translating it yields CASSSQSWRGPRSRNTIYF.

This clone was counted a single time. This sequence joins TRBV29-1 and TRBJ1-4; 7 positions match TRBD1. There are 14 residues in the CDR3. J gave up 2 bases and V 4 bases, and 4 bases lay outside the gene matches. CDR1 and CDR2 (germline): SQVTM, ANQGSEA. The CDR3 nucleotides read TGCAGCGTTGTAGGGGGCAGCACTAATGAAAAACTGTTTTTT. Translating it yields CSVVGGSTNEKLFF.

The chain uses TRBV11-1 and TRBJ1-1, with D tentatively TRBD1 (6 bases). Trimming cost V 3 bases and J 6 bases, with 14 bases left between them. Germline V lookup: CDR1 SGHAT, CDR2 FQDESV (reference sequence). The CDR3 sequence is 14 residues long. The CDR3 loop is CASSFAGVNSEAFF. CDR3 bases: TGTGCCAGCAGCTTTGCAGGGGTCAACTCTGAAGCTTTCTTT.

The chain couples TRBV27 to TRBJ1-1; D gene uncertain. CDR1 and CDR2 (germline): MNHEY, SMNVEV (reference sequence). The CDR3 is 11 amino acids. The V end lost 8 bases, the J end lost 8 bases, and 12 bases lay between the germline ends. CDR3 sequence (DNA): TGTGCCAGCTACCGAGGGCTCGAAGCTTTCTTT. Protein sequence: CASYRGLEAFF.

This rearrangement joins TRBV28 to TRBJ1-5, with D uncertain. Germline CDR1 is MDHEN and CDR2 is SYDVKM. CDR3 size: 12 residues. Trimming stripped 7 bases from V and 5 bases from J, with 9 bases between. The CDR3 is CASTGSDQPQHF. CDR3 coding DNA: TGTGCCAGCACTGGCAGCGATCAGCCCCAGCATTTT.

The genes are TRBV2 and TRBJ1-3; TRBD1 matches at 9 bases. The CDR3 extends over 16 amino acids. The germline V gene has CDR1 SNHLY and CDR2 FYNNEI. V lost 7 bases and J lost 3; bases outside the gene matches: 10. This chain's CDR3 is CASKADTGGVGNTIYF. As DNA, the CDR3 is TGTGCCAGCAAGGCGGATACAGGGGGCGTTGGAAACACCATATATTTT.

This clone was recorded once. The sample holds other DNA sequences that translate to the same CDR3. This sequence joins TRBV18 and TRBJ1-5; D possibly corresponds to TRBD1 (5 bases). This CDR3 comprises 14 residues. With 1 base removed from V and 4 bases from J, the gap between germline ends came to 8 bases. Germline V lookup: CDR1 KGHSH, CDR2 LQKENI. This CDR3 is CASSPREGNQPQHF. The CDR3 coding sequence is TGTGCCAGCTCACCACGGGAGGGGAATCAGCCCCAGCATTTT.

V and J are TRBV29-1 and TRBJ2-1; 7 bases agree with TRBD2. The trim removed 5 bases at V and 5 bases at J, leaving 6 bases unmatched. The CDR3 is 13 residues long. Germline loops: CDR1 SQVTM, CDR2 ANQGSEA. The CDR3 region has the DNA TGCAGCGTTTTCACTAGCGATGACAATGAGCAGTTCTTC. Protein sequence: CSVFTSDDNEQFF.

The chain combines TRBV3-1 (or the pseudogene TRBV3-2) with TRBJ2-7, with 7 bases fitting TRBD1. This CDR3 region has 15 residues. V shed 4 bases and J 1 base; nucleotides not matched to a gene: 7. Germline CDR1 reads LGHDT; CDR2 reads YNNKEL (reference sequence). CDR3 sequence: CASSLSGGRSYEQYF. The DNA of the CDR3 is TGTGCCAGCAGCCTTTCAGGGGGTAGGTCCTACGAGCAGTACTTC.

The V gene is TRBV5-1, the J gene TRBJ2-2, with TRBD1 as a possible D gene (6 bases). Trimming stripped 0 bases from V and 4 bases from J, with 13 bases between. Germline V CDR1 and CDR2: SGHRS, YFSETQ. CDR3 length: 16 amino acids. The CDR3 loop is CASSLGLGHLTGELFF. The DNA for the CDR3 is TGCGCCAGCAGCTTGGGGTTGGGACACCTCACCGGGGAGCTGTTTTTT.

The CDR3 DNA sequence: TGTGCCAGCAGTGAAGCGCTGACAGGAGGCTACACCTTC. Residues: CASSEALTGGYTF. J is TRBJ1-2 and V is TRBV2; TRBD1 is a possible D gene (6 bases). Germline V lookup: CDR1 SNHLY, CDR2 FYNNEI. V dropped 0 bases and J dropped 8 bases, with 10 bases sitting between them. The CDR3 loop spans 13 amino acids.

The rearrangement joins TRBV21-1 to TRBJ2-7; the table names TRBD1, a call not compared with the DNA. TRBV21-1 is a pseudogene locus. The CDR3 loop spans 15 amino acids. The CDR3 loop reads CASSKAGQKPYEQYF. CDR3 nucleotides: TGTGCCAGCAGCAAAGCCGGACAGAAGCCCTACGAGCAGTACTTC.

The V and J genes are TRBV11-2 and TRBJ1-1; D unresolved. This CDR3 has 14 residues. V dropped 1 base and J dropped 4 bases, with 10 bases sitting between them. Germline CDR1 is SGHAT and CDR2 is FQNNGV. The CDR3 region is CASSLVGAPTEAFF. The CDR3 DNA follows: TGTGCCAGCAGCTTAGTGGGAGCCCCCACTGAAGCTTTCTTT.

The rearrangement joins TRBV28 to TRBJ1-2; D might be TRBD1 (6 bases). This CDR3 has 14 amino acids. Trimming shortened V by 2 bases and J by 4 bases, and 11 bases separated the two germline ends. Germline V gene lookup returns CDR1 MDHEN and CDR2 SYDVKM. For the CDR3, the DNA is TGTGCCAGCAGTTTAAGTGGACAGATCTATGGCTACACCTTC. Protein product: CASSLSGQIYGYTF.

The CDR3, as DNA: TGCGCCAGCAGTGTGACAGTACAAGAGACCCAGTACTTC. It specifies CASSVTVQETQYF. The genes are TRBV10-1 and TRBJ2-5; tentatively, D is TRBD1 (5 bases). Between the trimmed V and J ends, which lost 4 bases and 2 bases, there was a span of 8 bases. The CDR3 length is 13 residues. Germline CDR1 is WNHNN and CDR2 is SYGVQD (reference sequence).